This T cell receptor (beta chain) emerged from a study of post-analysis software for immune sequencing data (dated by TCRdb to between 2014 and 2016). Concerning the study at large: Relapsing-remitting, secondary progressive and progressive-relapsing multiple sclerosis were recorded as disease courses, and subtype annotation was lacking for some patients. The patient repertoires were compared against approximately eleven previously published healthy control repertoires obtained from donors aged roughly 6 to 28 years. A subset of samples was prepared in parallel using single-end sample barcoding, then pooled and co-amplified after Illumina adapter ligation.

Study-wide findings and limitations: Direct clustering with F measure showed strong co-clustering of samples prepared in the same batch, prompting a batch-effect correction. The multiple sclerosis patient group was slightly younger than the control group. Multiple sclerosis patients had significantly lower normalized Chao1 diversity than controls, a result that suggests substantial peripheral T-cell clonal expansion.

TCR beta repertoires were profiled from peripheral blood of 13 young patients with multiple sclerosis to demonstrate the VDJtools post-analysis software. The patients with multiple sclerosis were children and adolescents between roughly 6 and 17 years of age. In the case of this clonotype: The antigen this receptor binds is unknown. One base away there is no much larger clone; base qualities are not given.

To prepare the library, PCR was applied. These reads were obtained on an Illumina HiSeq 2500. To reduce PCR and sequencing biases, unique molecular identifiers were incorporated into the TCR beta cDNA libraries. Every 1 to 10 million input T cells yielded around 500,000 cDNA molecules, meaning each molecule approximated one T cell. The patient libraries were prepared and sequenced using the same protocol as the earlier healthy control dataset. Within a given batch, samples were prepared together, multiplexed and sequenced on the same HiSeq lane. In the authors' own workflow: Raw barcoded reads were processed with MIGEC, and single-read molecular identifier groups were discarded before consensus assembly and CDR3 extraction. Clonotype tables were post-analysed with VDJtools, and diversity was normalized by down-sampling all datasets to the smallest sample size. Repertoire overlap clustering matched CDR3 amino acid but not nucleotide sequences to correct batch-related cross-sample contamination. TCRdb passed the public sequencing reads through fastp at Q25 and MiXCR, retaining productive beta sequences. Identical CDR3 protein sequences are pooled into one entry, listed with their most common genes and DNA. TCRdb's processing, not the authors', yielded these V and J calls. The sample includes fewer than 850,000 distinct CDR3 sequences, with around 27% observed a single time. Roughly 0.53% of the sample is held by the ten biggest clonotypes.

Sequenced material: blood. This receptor was identified in a girl between 10 and 17 years old with multiple sclerosis.

At the DNA level, the sequence is TGTGCCAGCACGGCACTCCAGGAGACCCAGTACTTC. This encodes CASTALQETQYF. Recombination connected TRBV3-1 to TRBJ2-5, with the D gene call left open. The CDR3 runs 12 amino acids, cysteine and phenylalanine included. Only the CDR3 DNA stays, 36 bases, in frame from base 1. Looking up the germline V gene (reference sequence) yields CDR1 LGHDT and CDR2 YNNKEL. Trimming costs V 7 bases and J 5 bases, and their ends lie 11 bases apart.